This T cell receptor (beta chain) was captured in a study of T cells in Graves' hyperthyroidism and ophthalmopathy (dated by TCRdb to the late 2010s). The study in broad terms: TCR V-J signatures able to tell the groups apart were searched for in a discovery cohort of approximately 95 patients, of whom fewer than 45 had Graves' ophthalmopathy and about 60 had stable Graves' hyperthyroidism. In addition, the study compared T-cell repertoires in thyroid tissue and in blood from roughly 6 Graves' hyperthyroidism patients. Prospective prediction of ophthalmopathy was tested in an independent validation cohort consisting of about 19 hyperthyroidism patients and 17 patients who later progressed to ophthalmopathy. For training and testing, the 80 to 100 patients in the discovery cohort were randomly divided in a 7:3 ratio. After sampling, hyperthyroidism patients received methimazole starting at 30 mg daily, and ophthalmopathy patients received high-dose intravenous methylprednisolone. The paper describes TCR Vbeta CDR3 sequencing of 120 to 150 peripheral blood samples, made up of 43 ophthalmopathy patients, 70 to 75 hyperthyroidism patients and roughly 17 progressor patients. Findings and caveats that apply to the study as a whole: In cross-validation, a model built on a 13 V-J signature told ophthalmopathy apart from stable hyperthyroidism with approximately 90% sensitivity and roughly 81% specificity, and in testing the same model reached 80%/75%. Sample size was not statistically predetermined, and blinding of investigators to group allocation was not performed. In validation, the model predicted progression to ophthalmopathy a median of 6.5 months before onset, with over 60% sensitivity and about 72% specificity. Blood samples also contained most of the expanded thyroid clonotypes (frequency above 0.001), which suggests that blood repertoires may reflect thyroid immune responses.

Counted from cysteine to phenylalanine, this CDR3 has 14 amino acids. The DNA shown is the 42-base CDR3, in frame from base 1. The germline V gene (reference sequence) supplies CDR1 SEHNR and CDR2 FQNEAQ. Trimming removed 5 bases from V and 4 bases from J; the gene matches leave 7 bases unexplained. The TCR beta CDR3 regions were amplified from RNA transcripts. The first round of RT-PCR for the TCR CDR3 was performed with the HTBI primer set and the Qiagen OneStep RT-PCR kit. Libraries were constructed in a second round of multiplex PCR, after which size selection and purification were carried out. Paired-end sequencing of the libraries was performed with 100 bp reads on an Illumina HiSeq2000. As for the authors' bioinformatics: SOAPnuke was used to process the raw data, throwing out any read that contained adapters or uncalled bases, had a mean Phred below 15, or lacked an exact constant-primer or identifier match. COPE v1.2.5 was used to merge the high-quality paired reads, and each unique nucleotide sequence was defined as a clonotype. MiTCR v1.1 was used to align the clonotypes against IMGT TRBV, TRBD and TRBJ reference segments. Only V-J combinations with frequency above 0.0001, covering about 99% of repertoires, were analysed. A TCS score was defined as the ratio of F50 (clonal expansion) to E x V (chaos), with BLOSUM62-based TCRdist applied between CDR3 peptides within each V-J. Welch's t-statistics and random forest reduced around 550 V-J features to fewer than 15, which were used in a naive Bayes classifier (R e1071). The raw public reads went through TCRdb reprocessing: fastp at Q25, MiXCR clone calling, in-frame beta chains kept. Every entry covers one CDR3 protein and lists the most common genes and DNA from its rows. What appears here as the V and J calls and clone size reflects TCRdb's work, not the paper's. The sample table lists just over 550,000 distinct CDR3 sequences, around 46% of them with a count of one. About 8.2% of the sample goes to the ten largest clones.

Graves' hyperthyroidism was defined as stable when no progression to ophthalmopathy occurred over 18 months of follow-up. The hyperthyroidism patients were between 18 and 65 years old and newly diagnosed, with a disease duration of less than 2 months. Exclusion was applied to patients with uncontrolled infections, other autoimmune diseases, pregnancy or lactation. Clinical symptoms, serum thyroxine and TRAb, thyroid ultrasound, and orbital computed tomography formed the basis for the diagnoses. Total RNA was extracted with Trizol reagent, and quality was checked on an Agilent 2100 Bioanalyzer. Comment on this clonotype: Its antigen is not yet known. Base qualities are missing; no much larger clone stands one base away.

The sample consisted of peripheral blood or thyroid tissue (not recorded which). The sequence is built from TRBV7-9 and TRBJ2-5, with 7 bases aligning to TRBD1. This sequence originates from a woman aged 18-29 years with Graves' hyperthyroidism. Donor details come from another sample of the same person, matched by shared clones. The bases read TGTGCCAGCAGCCCCGGGACAGCTCGAGAGACCCAGTACTTC. Translated, it reads CASSPGTARETQYF.